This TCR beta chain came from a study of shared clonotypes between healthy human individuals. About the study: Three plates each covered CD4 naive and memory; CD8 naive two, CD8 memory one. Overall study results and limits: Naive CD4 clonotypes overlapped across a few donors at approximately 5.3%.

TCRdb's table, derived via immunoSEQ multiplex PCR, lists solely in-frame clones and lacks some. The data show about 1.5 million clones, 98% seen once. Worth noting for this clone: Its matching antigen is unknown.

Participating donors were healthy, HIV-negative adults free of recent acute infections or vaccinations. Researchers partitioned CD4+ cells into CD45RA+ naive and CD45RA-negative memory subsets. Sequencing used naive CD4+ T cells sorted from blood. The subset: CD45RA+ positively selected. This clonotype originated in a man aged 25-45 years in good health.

The CDR3 nucleotides read TGCAGCGTTCGGAGAGATAGCAATCAGCCCCAGCATTTT. Protein sequence: CSVRRDSNQPQHF. The V gene is TRBV29-1, the J gene TRBJ1-5; D not resolved. The germline V gene has CDR1 SQVTM and CDR2 ANQGSEA. The CDR3 has 13 residues. V lost 5 bases, J lost 0 bases, and 8 bases lay in between.